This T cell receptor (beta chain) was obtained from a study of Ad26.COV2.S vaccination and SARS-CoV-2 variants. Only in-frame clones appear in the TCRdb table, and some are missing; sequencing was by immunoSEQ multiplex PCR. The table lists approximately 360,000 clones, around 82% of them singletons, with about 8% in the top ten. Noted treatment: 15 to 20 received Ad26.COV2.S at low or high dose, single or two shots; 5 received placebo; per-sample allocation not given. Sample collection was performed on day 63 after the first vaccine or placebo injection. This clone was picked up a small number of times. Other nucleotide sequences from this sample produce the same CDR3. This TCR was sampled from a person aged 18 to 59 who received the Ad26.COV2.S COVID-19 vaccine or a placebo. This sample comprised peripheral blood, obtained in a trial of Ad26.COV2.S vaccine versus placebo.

CDR3 residues: CSARPLETQYF. CDR3 coding DNA: TGCAGTGCTAGGCCCCTAGAGACCCAGTACTTC. The chain carries TRBV20-1 and TRBJ2-5; no definite D call. V was trimmed by 3 bases and J by 4 bases, leaving 6 bases between them. The CDR3 runs to 11 residues. Per germline, CDR1 DFQATT and CDR2 SNEGSKA (reference sequence).